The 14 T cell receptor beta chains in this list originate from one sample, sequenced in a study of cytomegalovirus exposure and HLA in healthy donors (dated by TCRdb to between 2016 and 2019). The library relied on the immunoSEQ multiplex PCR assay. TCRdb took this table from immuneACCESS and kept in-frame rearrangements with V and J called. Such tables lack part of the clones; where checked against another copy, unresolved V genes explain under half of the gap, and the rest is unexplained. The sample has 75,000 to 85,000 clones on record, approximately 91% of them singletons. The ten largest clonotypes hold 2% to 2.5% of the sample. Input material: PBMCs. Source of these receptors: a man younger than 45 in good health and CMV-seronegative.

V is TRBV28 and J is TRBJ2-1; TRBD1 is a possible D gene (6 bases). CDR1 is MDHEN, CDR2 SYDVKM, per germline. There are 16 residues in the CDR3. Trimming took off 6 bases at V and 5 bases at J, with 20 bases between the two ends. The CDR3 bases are TGTGCCAGCAGGGACAACAGGGACCGTATAAACAATGAGCAGTTCTTC. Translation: CASRDNRDRINNEQFF.

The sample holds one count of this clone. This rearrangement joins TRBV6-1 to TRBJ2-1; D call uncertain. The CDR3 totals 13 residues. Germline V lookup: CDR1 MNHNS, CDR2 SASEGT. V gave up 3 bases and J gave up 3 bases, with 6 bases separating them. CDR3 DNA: TGTGCCAGCAGTGAGGGCGTCTACAATGAGCAGTTCTTC. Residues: CASSEGVYNEQFF.

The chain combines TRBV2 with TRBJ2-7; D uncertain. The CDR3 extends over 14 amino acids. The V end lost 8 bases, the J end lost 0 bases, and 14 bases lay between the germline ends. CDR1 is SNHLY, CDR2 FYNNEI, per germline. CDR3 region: CASESPQVSYEQYF. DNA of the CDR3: TGTGCCAGCGAGTCGCCCCAGGTCTCCTACGAGCAGTACTTC.

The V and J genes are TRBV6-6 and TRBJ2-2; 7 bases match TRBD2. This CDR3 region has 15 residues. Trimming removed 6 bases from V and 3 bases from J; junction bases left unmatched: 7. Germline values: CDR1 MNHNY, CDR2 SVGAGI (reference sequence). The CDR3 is CASRGTTTYTGELFF. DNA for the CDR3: TGTGCCAGCAGAGGGACTACAACGTACACCGGGGAGCTGTTTTTT.

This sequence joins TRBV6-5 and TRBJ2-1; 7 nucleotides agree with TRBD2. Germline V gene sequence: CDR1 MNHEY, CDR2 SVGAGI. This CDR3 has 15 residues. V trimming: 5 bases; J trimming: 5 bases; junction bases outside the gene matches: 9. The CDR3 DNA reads TGTGCCAGCAGTCGCCCGGGACTACGAAACAATGAGCAGTTCTTC. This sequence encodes CASSRPGLRNNEQFF.

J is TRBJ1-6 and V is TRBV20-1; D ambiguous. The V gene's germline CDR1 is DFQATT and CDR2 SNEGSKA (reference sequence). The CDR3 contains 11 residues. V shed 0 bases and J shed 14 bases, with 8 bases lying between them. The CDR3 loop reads CSARDLSSLHF. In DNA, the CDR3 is TGCAGTGCTAGAGACTTGAGCTCCCTCCACTTT.

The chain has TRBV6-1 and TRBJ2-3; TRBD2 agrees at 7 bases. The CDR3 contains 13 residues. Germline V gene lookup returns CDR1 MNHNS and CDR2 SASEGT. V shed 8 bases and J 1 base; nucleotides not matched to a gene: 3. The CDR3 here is CASGLAGTDTQYF. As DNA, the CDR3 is TGTGCCAGCGGCCTAGCGGGCACAGATACGCAGTATTTT.

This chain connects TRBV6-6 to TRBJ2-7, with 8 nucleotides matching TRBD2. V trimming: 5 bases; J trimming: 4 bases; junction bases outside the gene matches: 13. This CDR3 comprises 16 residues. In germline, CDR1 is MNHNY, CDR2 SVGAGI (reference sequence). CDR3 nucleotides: TGTGCCAGCAGTCGAACCACGGGGGGGGGCCGTTACGAGCAGTACTTC. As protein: CASSRTTGGGRYEQYF.

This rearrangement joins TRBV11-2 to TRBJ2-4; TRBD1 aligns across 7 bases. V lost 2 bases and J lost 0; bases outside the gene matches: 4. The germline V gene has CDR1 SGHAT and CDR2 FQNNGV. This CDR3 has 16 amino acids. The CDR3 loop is CASSLTGEIAKNIQYF. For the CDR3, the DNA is TGTGCCAGCAGCTTAACAGGGGAAATAGCCAAAAACATTCAGTACTTC.

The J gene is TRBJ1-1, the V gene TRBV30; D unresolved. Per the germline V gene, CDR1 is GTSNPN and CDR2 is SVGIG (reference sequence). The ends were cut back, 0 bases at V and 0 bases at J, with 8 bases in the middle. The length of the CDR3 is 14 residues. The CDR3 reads CAWSVRGMNTEAFF. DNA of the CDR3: TGTGCCTGGAGTGTACGAGGTATGAACACTGAAGCTTTCTTT.

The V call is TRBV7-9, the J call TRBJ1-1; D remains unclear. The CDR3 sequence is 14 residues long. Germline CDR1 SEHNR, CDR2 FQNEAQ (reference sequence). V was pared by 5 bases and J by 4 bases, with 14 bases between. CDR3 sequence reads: CASSRPGGITEAFF. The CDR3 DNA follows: TGTGCCAGCAGCCGCCCGGGAGGGATCACTGAAGCTTTCTTT.

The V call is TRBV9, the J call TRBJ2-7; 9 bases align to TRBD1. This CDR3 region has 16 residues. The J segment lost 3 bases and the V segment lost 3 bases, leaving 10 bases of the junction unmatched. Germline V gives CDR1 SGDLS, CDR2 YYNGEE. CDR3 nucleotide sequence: TGTGCCAGCAGCGGAAACCTCGGACAGGGGATCTACGAGCAGTACTTC. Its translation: CASSGNLGQGIYEQYF.

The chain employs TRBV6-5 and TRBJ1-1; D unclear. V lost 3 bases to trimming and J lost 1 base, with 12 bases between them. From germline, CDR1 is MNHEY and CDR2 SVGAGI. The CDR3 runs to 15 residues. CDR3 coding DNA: TGTGCCAGCAGTTATAAATACTGGTCGAACACTGAAGCTTTCTTT. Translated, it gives CASSYKYWSNTEAFF.

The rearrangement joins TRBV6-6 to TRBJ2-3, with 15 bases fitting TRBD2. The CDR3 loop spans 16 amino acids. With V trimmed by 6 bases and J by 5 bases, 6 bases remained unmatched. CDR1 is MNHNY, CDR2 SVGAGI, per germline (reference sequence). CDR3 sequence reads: CASSRTSGGAQDTQYF. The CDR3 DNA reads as TGTGCCAGCAGCAGGACTAGCGGGGGGGCTCAAGATACGCAGTATTTT.